This T cell receptor (beta chain) was documented in a study of T cell responses to AZD1222 COVID-19 vaccine. Study background: Some second doses came at about 4 weeks and others at about 12 weeks; these were pooled. Whole-study results and caveats: The donor cohort was predominantly white British with a female majority, and clonal diversity may have been underestimated. Vaccine-associated CD4 TCRs spanned spike, dominant at 160-218 and 743-854.

Turning to this clone: Its target is not known.

The CDR3 totals 13 residues. V was clipped by 4 bases and J by 5 bases, with 12 bases between them. Germline values: CDR1 SGHRS, CDR2 YFSETQ. Measured with immunoSEQ multiplex PCR; TCRdb has only the in-frame clones, and not every one. The table lists some 120,000 clones, roughly 90% of them singletons, with approximately 4.5% in the top ten. The chain joins TRBV5-1 to TRBJ1-2, with D possibly being TRBD1 (5 bases). This receptor was obtained from an adult in good health. Sample: peripheral blood, taken on day 0 of AZD1222 vaccination. In DNA, the CDR3 is TGCGCCAGCAGCCCCGGAGGGGAGTATGGCTACACCTTC. Its protein product is CASSPGGEYGYTF.